Below, 3 T cell receptor beta chains from the same sample are listed, as sequenced in a study of vaccination and CD4 T cells after COVID-19. Which antigens these TCRs recognize remains unknown. Scientists ran DNA taken from cultured CD4+ T cells through the Oncomine TCR Beta short-read assay for sequencing. TCRdb processed the PCR reads anew with MiXCR; each CDR3 protein has one entry. The profile shows about 13,000 distinct CDR3 sequences, around 56% of them singletons. The sample's treatment: approximately nine-day PBMC culture with coronavirus spike peptide pools or control peptides (ViraFEST assay). This specimen consisted of cultured CD4+ T cells from blood, obtained after SARS-CoV-2 vaccination. The receptors stem from a human donor with COVID-19.

V usage is TRBV3-1 and J usage is TRBJ2-5; the D gene is possibly TRBD1 (6 bases). The CDR3 sequence is 15 residues long. Deletions cut 0 bases from V and 7 bases from J, with 15 bases between. Germline CDR1 LGHDT, CDR2 YNNKEL (reference sequence). The CDR3 DNA reads as TGTGCCAGCAGCCAAGATTTCCAGGGGTCCCGGACCCAGTACTTC. This translates into CASSQDFQGSRTQYF.

The J gene is TRBJ1-2, the V gene TRBV12-3 or TRBV12-4, with 8 bases fitting TRBD1. This CDR3 is built from 14 residues. V lost 6 bases to trimming and J lost 4 bases; unmatched junction nucleotides: 7. The CDR3 nucleotides are TGTGCCAGCAGCCCCGACAGGGGCCTCTATGGCTACACCTTC. This gives the protein CASSPDRGLYGYTF.

This clonotype was counted between two and nine times. This sequence joins TRBV6-2 or TRBV6-3 and TRBJ1-2; D call uncertain. The length of the CDR3 is 12 residues. CDR1 is MNHEY and CDR2 is SVGEGT in the germline V gene. V lost 6 bases and J lost 8, with 13 bases in between. CDR3 nucleotides: TGTGCCAGCAGGCATGGTGCAATAGGCTACACCTTC. This gives the protein CASRHGAIGYTF.